This T cell receptor (beta chain) was profiled in a study of stem cell transplantation in POMP-related autoinflammatory disease. The wider study: Defective thymoproteasomes were hypothesized to impair CD8+ T-cell positive selection.

The CDR3 is made up of 14 amino acids. CDR1 is MNHNS, CDR2 SASEGT, per germline. Trimming took 4 bases from V and 4 from J; bases not matched to a gene: 5. PRAID featured prominent immunodeficiency. Generated by immunoSEQ multiplex PCR, the TCRdb table keeps only in-frame clones and is missing some. The data contain some 29,000 clones, around 90% of them singletons. For this clone: The antigen is unknown.

Findings and caveats of the study: Unique TRB V-J gene pairings were limited in number in patients with PRAID. A trend toward lower repertoire diversity and greater clonality appeared in every analyzed T-cell subset of PRAID patients.

The specimen was CD4+ T cells from PBMCs, collected before stem cell transplantation. The genes are TRBV6-1 and TRBJ2-7; TRBD1 agrees at 9 bases. This TCR was sampled from a human donor with POMP-related autoinflammation and immune dysregulation (PRAID). Written as DNA, the CDR3 is TGTGCCAGCAGTGTCGACAGGGGGGGATACGAGCAGTACTTC. It encodes CASSVDRGGYEQYF.